This T cell receptor beta chain emerged from a study of technical replicates of blood from a handful of donors. Produced via immunoSEQ multiplex PCR; TCRdb's table is partial and in-frame only. The table shows tens of thousands of clones, with less than 95% occurring only once. The CDR3 has 16 amino acids. CDR1 LNHNV and CDR2 YYDKDF come from the germline V gene (reference sequence). J gave up 1 base and V 5 bases, and 7 bases lay outside the gene matches. The material sequenced was T cells isolated from PBMCs. This receptor was taken from a human donor in good health. V gene TRBV15 combines with J gene TRBJ2-1, with 8 bases fitting TRBD2. The CDR3 reads CATSSAPSGSYNEQFF. DNA for the CDR3: TGTGCCACCAGCTCTGCACCTAGCGGGTCCTACAATGAGCAGTTCTTC. The full variable domain, in which reference TRBV15 and TRBJ2-1 provide the parts outside the CDR3, is DAMVIQNPRYQVTQFGKPVTLSCSQTLNHNVMYWYQQKSSQAPKLLFHYYDKDFNNEADTPDNFQSRRPNTSFCFLDIRSPGLGDTAMYLCATSSAPSGSYNEQFFGPGTRLTVL.